These T cell receptor beta chains were read from a single sample in a study of molecular identifiers for immune sequencing clone quantification. From the PCR reads, TCRdb called clonotypes with MiXCR, one entry per CDR3 protein. Of 250,000 to 400,000 distinct CDR3 sequences listed, around 21% were seen once; the top ten hold 0.81%. The sample consisted of naive CD8+ T cells from blood, with Jurkat cell RNA spiked in. These receptors originate from a human donor in good health. Some libraries in this study had Jurkat cell RNA spiked in. The CDR3 runs from the conserved cysteine through the conserved F or W. The order of the fields is clone size, V gene, D gene, J gene, CDR3 protein, CDR3 DNA. The D gene is left open where the match is weak. The listing skips clone size in some rows; elsewhere it reads once, few, many or a size class.

.	TRBV4-3	.	TRBJ2-7	CASSQPAGRSYEQYF	TGCGCCAGCAGCCAGCCGGCAGGGCGCTCCTACGAGCAGTACTTC
many	TRBV5-1	.	TRBJ1-1	CASSTSQNTEAFF	TGCGCCAGCAGCACGTCTCAAAACACTGAAGCTTTCTTT
many	TRBV2	.	TRBJ2-3	CASSWDTEQITDTQYF	TGTGCCAGCAGTTGGGATACAGAACAAATCACAGATACGCAGTATTTT
.	TRBV7-9	TRBD2	TRBJ2-7	CASIPEGTSGYEQYF	TGTGCCAGCATCCCCGAGGGGACTAGCGGCTACGAGCAGTACTTC
many	TRBV4-1	.	TRBJ2-3	CASSLTIVEGVTDTQYF	TGCGCCAGCAGCCTAACCATAGTCGAGGGAGTCACAGATACGCAGTATTTT
many	TRBV12-3/TRBV12-4	TRBD1	TRBJ2-7	CASSLVSAGGSEQYF	TGTGCCAGCAGTTTAGTTTCGGCAGGGGGCAGCGAGCAGTACTTC
.	TRBV6-2/TRBV6-3	.	TRBJ2-7	CASSKAARDSSSEQYF	TGTGCCAGCAGTAAAGCGGCCCGGGACTCATCCTCCGAGCAGTACTTC
many	TRBV6-5	.	TRBJ2-2	CASSSGTNTGELFF	TGTGCCAGCAGTTCCGGGACTAACACCGGGGAGCTGTTTTTT
.	TRBV7-9	.	TRBJ2-1	CASSLSFGEQFF	TGTGCCAGCAGCCTTAGTTTTGGTGAGCAGTTCTTC
many	TRBV7-9	.	TRBJ2-5	CASSSGQLLLQETQYF	TGTGCCAGCAGCTCCGGACAACTCTTGCTCCAGGAGACCCAGTACTTC
few	TRBV11-2	.	TRBJ2-1	CASSSTPEQFF	TGTGCCAGCAGCTCAACGCCCGAGCAGTTCTTC
many	TRBV29-1	.	TRBJ1-2	CSVGQFQVDYGYTF	TGCAGCGTCGGCCAGTTCCAGGTGGACTATGGCTACACCTTC
many	TRBV4-2	TRBD2	TRBJ2-3	CASSQDWLAVTDTQYF	TGCGCCAGCAGCCAAGATTGGCTAGCGGTCACAGATACGCAGTATTTT
many	TRBV6-5	.	TRBJ1-1	CASSYSMGGNTEAFF	TGTGCCAGCAGTTACTCGATGGGAGGGAACACTGAAGCTTTCTTT
few	TRBV30	.	TRBJ2-2	CAWSGMWLGELFF	TGTGCCTGGAGTGGTATGTGGTTAGGGGAGCTGTTTTTT
many	TRBV7-2	.	TRBJ2-5	CASSLEEWEETQYF	TGTGCCAGCAGCTTAGAAGAGTGGGAAGAGACCCAGTACTTC
.	TRBV24-1	.	TRBJ2-2	CAASDLSLDTGELFF	TGTGCCGCCAGTGATTTGTCCCTCGACACCGGGGAGCTGTTTTTT
few	TRBV4-2	TRBD2	TRBJ2-1	CASSQDWDVGAGDGNEQFF	TGTGCCAGCAGCCAAGATTGGGACGTGGGTGCGGGAGATGGAAATGAGCAGTTCTTC
few	TRBV11-2	TRBD1	TRBJ2-7	CASTTWTGGSYEQYF	TGTGCCAGCACCACTTGGACAGGGGGTTCCTACGAGCAGTACTTC
many	TRBV27	.	TRBJ2-1	CASSLSAPREQFF	TGTGCCAGCAGTTTATCCGCCCCCCGGGAGCAGTTCTTC
many	TRBV7-2	.	TRBJ2-7	CASSLTKPGRVVYEQYF	TGTGCCAGCAGCTTAACAAAACCGGGACGGGTCGTGTACGAGCAGTACTTC
.	TRBV4-1	TRBD1	TRBJ1-6	CASSQSTGSSYNSPLHF	TGCGCCAGCAGCCAGTCGACAGGGAGCTCCTATAATTCACCCCTCCACTTT
many	TRBV9	TRBD1	TRBJ1-1	CASSVGRGRETEAFF	TGTGCCAGCAGCGTAGGTAGGGGGCGGGAAACTGAAGCTTTCTTT